This T cell receptor (beta chain) was found in a study of T cells expressing NK-cell markers. Study results and caveats: These clonotypes, the leaders elsewhere, also led the CD3+CD56-NKG2C+ fraction in a handful of donors.

TCRdb reanalyzed the 5' RACE reads and collapses them to one entry per CDR3 protein, without DNA. The sample's table shows under 200,000 distinct CDR3 sequences. The CDR3 is 16 amino acids. CDR1 and CDR2 from the germline V gene are ENHRY and SYGVKD. Notes on this clonotype: Its antigen is unknown.

The chain links TRBV10-3 to TRBJ1-1; checking the TCRdb D call of TRBD1 is not possible without DNA. This TCR derives from a woman between 18 and 70 years old in good health. The sequenced sample consisted of blood T cells: a sorted CD56 or NKG2C T cell subset, CD4+ or CD8+ T cells, or bulk PBMC T cells (not recorded which). CDR3 loop: CAISRQGREVNTEAFF.